The 2 T cell receptor beta chains in this list originate from one sample, sequenced in a study of blood T cell repertoires in COVID-19. Generated by immunoSEQ multiplex PCR, the TCRdb table keeps only in-frame clones and is missing some. Of a few hundred thousand clones listed, about 88% were seen once; the top ten hold around 0.92%. Input material: PBMCs or T cells enriched from blood (not recorded which). These receptors were collected from a woman in her 30s who had been exposed to COVID-19.

This chain uses TRBV2 with TRBJ1-4; TRBD1 matches at 9 bases. Germline CDR1 and CDR2: SNHLY and FYNNEI. The J segment lost 0 bases and the V segment lost 6 bases, leaving 14 bases of the junction unmatched. This CDR3 is 19 amino acids long. CDR3 in amino acids: CASRDSGTGNLATNEKLFF. As DNA, the CDR3 is TGTGCCAGCAGGGACTCCGGGACAGGGAACCTTGCAACTAATGAAAAACTGTTTTTT.

The genes are TRBV19 and TRBJ1-1; 10 positions agree with TRBD1. The CDR3 covers 15 residues. V lost 5 bases, J lost 5 bases, and 8 bases stayed unmatched. From germline, CDR1 is LNHDA and CDR2 SQIVND (reference sequence). CDR3 loop: CASSRTRDRGTEAFF. The CDR3 DNA is TGTGCCAGTAGTCGGACCCGGGACAGGGGTACTGAAGCTTTCTTT.